This is a list of T cell receptor beta chains from one sample in a study of T cell repertoires in cytomegalovirus infection. MiXCR, run by TCRdb on the reads, gives a single entry per CDR3 protein. Here the sample spans about 230,000 distinct CDR3 sequences, roughly 6.5% being singletons. The sample consisted of PBMCs. These receptors were taken from a human donor in good health (CMV status not recorded). Some clones in this sample may be carry-over from other donors' samples. Each CDR3 is given with its conserved first and last residue. Each record gives: CDR3 DNA, CDR3 protein, J gene, D gene, V gene, clone size. The D gene is left open where the match is weak. Clone size is shown for a subset of rows, as once, few, many or a class of expanded clone.

cdr3_nt: TGTGCCAGCGGGAACCGGCCCTGGACACTGAACACCGGGGAGCTGTTTTTT; cdr3_aa: CASGNRPWTLNTGELFF; j_call: TRBJ2-2; d_call: .; v_call: TRBV12-3/TRBV12-4; clone_size: many
cdr3_nt: TGTGCCAGCAGGCAACAGGGGAGCTCCTACGAGCAGTACTTC; cdr3_aa: CASRQQGSSYEQYF; j_call: TRBJ2-7; d_call: TRBD1; v_call: TRBV28; clone_size: many
cdr3_nt: TGCAGTGCTAGATTAGGACCGGATTCACCCCTCCACTTT; cdr3_aa: CSARLGPDSPLHF; j_call: TRBJ1-6; d_call: .; v_call: TRBV20-1; clone_size: few
cdr3_nt: TGTGCCAGCAGCTTAACTACTCGGCAGGACGGCTACACCTTC; cdr3_aa: CASSLTTRQDGYTF; j_call: TRBJ1-2; d_call: .; v_call: TRBV7-2; clone_size: many
cdr3_nt: TGTGCCAGCAGCGGACCAGGACAGGGGGGTTTCAATGAGCAGTTCTTC; cdr3_aa: CASSGPGQGGFNEQFF; j_call: TRBJ2-1; d_call: TRBD1; v_call: TRBV7-9; clone_size: .
cdr3_nt: TGTGCCAGCAGCCCTAGTGTGCTCAACTATGGCTACACCTTC; cdr3_aa: CASSPSVLNYGYTF; j_call: TRBJ1-2; d_call: .; v_call: TRBV7-9; clone_size: .
cdr3_nt: TGTGCCAGCAGCCCATTCGGGACCTCAGATACGCAGTATTTT; cdr3_aa: CASSPFGTSDTQYF; j_call: TRBJ2-3; d_call: .; v_call: TRBV7-2; clone_size: many
cdr3_nt: TGTGCCAGCAGCTTGGCGGGACTACAAGAGACCCAGTACTTC; cdr3_aa: CASSLAGLQETQYF; j_call: TRBJ2-5; d_call: TRBD2; v_call: TRBV11-3; clone_size: many
cdr3_nt: TGTGCCAGCAGTTTAGCGTCGACGGGGGAGCAGTACTTC; cdr3_aa: CASSLASTGEQYF; j_call: TRBJ2-7; d_call: .; v_call: TRBV12-3/TRBV12-4; clone_size: few
cdr3_nt: TGCAGTGCTAGACCCAACAGGGGAGGGAACTATGGCTACACCTTC; cdr3_aa: CSARPNRGGNYGYTF; j_call: TRBJ1-2; d_call: TRBD1; v_call: TRBV20-1; clone_size: .
cdr3_nt: TGTGCCAGCAGCCCCTGGGGGGGAGAGAATGGCTACACCTTC; cdr3_aa: CASSPWGGENGYTF; j_call: TRBJ1-2; d_call: .; v_call: TRBV3-1; clone_size: .
cdr3_nt: TGCGCCAGCAGCCAAGATTGGGGATACGAGCAGTACTTC; cdr3_aa: CASSQDWGYEQYF; j_call: TRBJ2-7; d_call: .; v_call: TRBV4-3; clone_size: many
cdr3_nt: TGTGCCAGCAGTTACTCGGGATATAGCACAGATACGCAGTATTTT; cdr3_aa: CASSYSGYSTDTQYF; j_call: TRBJ2-3; d_call: .; v_call: TRBV6-5; clone_size: many
cdr3_nt: TGTGCCAGCAGTGATCCGGGACAGGGGAGAGATACGCAGTATTTT; cdr3_aa: CASSDPGQGRDTQYF; j_call: TRBJ2-3; d_call: TRBD1; v_call: TRBV6-1; clone_size: many
cdr3_nt: TGTGCCAGCAGTGAAGAAGAGACCCAGTACTTC; cdr3_aa: CASSEEETQYF; j_call: TRBJ2-5; d_call: .; v_call: TRBV2; clone_size: many
cdr3_nt: TGCGCCAGCAGCTTGTCACCGATGGGGAGATCCGGGACAGGGGGTCGCAATGAGCAGTTCTTC; cdr3_aa: CASSLSPMGRSGTGGRNEQFF; j_call: TRBJ2-1; d_call: TRBD1; v_call: TRBV5-1; clone_size: few
cdr3_nt: TGTGCCAGCAGTTACCGGGGACAGGGGCAGTACGAGCAGTACTTC; cdr3_aa: CASSYRGQGQYEQYF; j_call: TRBJ2-7; d_call: TRBD1; v_call: TRBV6-5; clone_size: many
cdr3_nt: TGTGCCAGCAGCTTAATAAGTTTCTCGGGGGGCTCTGGGGCCAACGTCCTGACTTTC; cdr3_aa: CASSLISFSGGSGANVLTF; j_call: TRBJ2-6; d_call: TRBD2; v_call: TRBV11-2; clone_size: few
cdr3_nt: TGTGCCAGCAGTGAAATACCAGGGGTCCTCAATGAGCAGTTCTTC; cdr3_aa: CASSEIPGVLNEQFF; j_call: TRBJ2-1; d_call: .; v_call: TRBV25-1; clone_size: many
cdr3_nt: TGTGCCAGCAGCCGACTTCGGAATAATGAAAAACTGTTTTTT; cdr3_aa: CASSRLRNNEKLFF; j_call: TRBJ1-4; d_call: .; v_call: TRBV11-2; clone_size: many
cdr3_nt: TGTGCCAGCAACGAGTTCGGGGGGCGGACACCCCTCCACTTT; cdr3_aa: CASNEFGGRTPLHF; j_call: TRBJ1-6; d_call: .; v_call: TRBV14; clone_size: many
cdr3_nt: TGTGCCAGCAGTCCCGGGGGGTCTTACAATGAGCAGTTCTTC; cdr3_aa: CASSPGGSYNEQFF; j_call: TRBJ2-1; d_call: TRBD2; v_call: TRBV28; clone_size: many
cdr3_nt: TGTGCCAGCAGCTTGGCCGGGACAGGCGCCTTCTACGAGCAGTACTTC; cdr3_aa: CASSLAGTGAFYEQYF; j_call: TRBJ2-7; d_call: TRBD1; v_call: TRBV5-4; clone_size: many
cdr3_nt: TGCGCCAGCAGCTTGGACTACTCCTACGAGCAGTACTTC; cdr3_aa: CASSLDYSYEQYF; j_call: TRBJ2-7; d_call: .; v_call: TRBV5-1; clone_size: .
cdr3_nt: TGTGCCAGCAGTTACGGGCGGGGGGGCTCAAAAGATACGCAGTATTTT; cdr3_aa: CASSYGRGGSKDTQYF; j_call: TRBJ2-3; d_call: TRBD2; v_call: TRBV6-2/TRBV6-3; clone_size: many
cdr3_nt: TGTGCCAGCAGTTTTGCGGGCGCTGCCGGTGAGACCCAGTACTTC; cdr3_aa: CASSFAGAAGETQYF; j_call: TRBJ2-5; d_call: .; v_call: TRBV28; clone_size: many
cdr3_nt: TGTGCCAGCAGTGACCGCCCGGGTTACAATGAGCAGTTCTTC; cdr3_aa: CASSDRPGYNEQFF; j_call: TRBJ2-1; d_call: .; v_call: TRBV6-4; clone_size: many
cdr3_nt: TGTGCCAGCAGTTCCCTCTGGGACAGGGGCTACGAGCAGTACTTC; cdr3_aa: CASSSLWDRGYEQYF; j_call: TRBJ2-7; d_call: TRBD1; v_call: TRBV7-2; clone_size: many
cdr3_nt: TGCGCCAGCAGCTTGGGGACAGGGGAAAACGTCCTGACTTTC; cdr3_aa: CASSLGTGENVLTF; j_call: TRBJ2-6; d_call: TRBD1; v_call: TRBV5-1; clone_size: many
cdr3_nt: TGCAGCGTTGAATTTGATATCGCCGGGGAGCTGTTTTTT; cdr3_aa: CSVEFDIAGELFF; j_call: TRBJ2-2; d_call: .; v_call: TRBV29-1; clone_size: many
cdr3_nt: TGTGCCAGCAGTTATCGAGCGGGGTACACCGGGGAGCTGTTTTTT; cdr3_aa: CASSYRAGYTGELFF; j_call: TRBJ2-2; d_call: TRBD2; v_call: TRBV6-5; clone_size: many
cdr3_nt: TGTGCCAGCAGCCAAGGGACCGGGACAGGGGTAGGTCAGCCCCAGCATTTT; cdr3_aa: CASSQGTGTGVGQPQHF; j_call: TRBJ1-5; d_call: TRBD1; v_call: TRBV4-2; clone_size: many
cdr3_nt: TGTGCCAGCAGCTTGGCTGGGGAAGTCGGCTACACCTTC; cdr3_aa: CASSLAGEVGYTF; j_call: TRBJ1-2; d_call: .; v_call: TRBV5-8; clone_size: many
cdr3_nt: TGCAGTGCTGAGCGGGGGGGAGAGACCCAGTACTTC; cdr3_aa: CSAERGGETQYF; j_call: TRBJ2-5; d_call: TRBD2; v_call: TRBV20-1; clone_size: .